A selection of T cell receptor beta chains follows, all from one sample in a study of T cells in Graves' hyperthyroidism and ophthalmopathy. Each CDR3 protein is one row after TCRdb ran MiXCR on the multiplex PCR reads. The table includes about 260,000 distinct CDR3 sequences, about 17% detected once. Sequencing was done on a sample of blood. The receptors stem from a woman between 18 and 29 years old with Graves' ophthalmopathy. The CDR3 runs from the conserved cysteine through the conserved F or W. Fields, in order: J gene, V gene, clone size, D gene, CDR3 DNA, CDR3 protein. A D gene is named only where the DNA matches it firmly. Part of the rows lack a size; the others show once, few, many or a class for expanded clones.

J: TRBJ1-1
V: TRBV19
size: many
D: -
DNA: TGTGCCAGTAGTTTTGGGGCCGGCACTGAAGCTTTCTTT
CDR3: CASSFGAGTEAFF

J: TRBJ1-1
V: TRBV30
size: many
D: -
DNA: TGTGCCTGGAGTTCTATGGGAACTGAAGCTTTCTTT
CDR3: CAWSSMGTEAFF

J: TRBJ2-1
V: TRBV20-1
size: many
D: -
DNA: TGCAGTGCTAGATTAGGTCTAGGCTACAATGAGCAGTTCTTC
CDR3: CSARLGLGYNEQFF

J: TRBJ2-3
V: TRBV20-1
size: -
D: TRBD2
DNA: TGCAGTGCTAGGACTAGCGGGAGTACGCAGTATTTT
CDR3: CSARTSGSTQYF

J: TRBJ2-1
V: TRBV5-4
size: few
D: TRBD2
DNA: TGTGCCGGCACCTCGAAAAGCGGGAGGGGGTACAATGAGCAGTTCTTC
CDR3: CAGTSKSGRGYNEQFF

J: TRBJ1-1
V: TRBV7-2
size: many
D: TRBD1
DNA: TGTGCCAGCAGCTTAGCCCAAGGGGGCGTGGGCACTGAAGCTTTCTTT
CDR3: CASSLAQGGVGTEAFF

J: TRBJ1-5
V: TRBV9
size: many
D: TRBD1
DNA: TGTGCCAGCAGCTCAACAGGGGTTTCTCAGCCCCAGCATTTT
CDR3: CASSSTGVSQPQHF

J: TRBJ2-5
V: TRBV19
size: -
D: TRBD2
DNA: TGTGCCAGTAGACCAGCGGGGAATCGAGAGACCCAGTACTTC
CDR3: CASRPAGNRETQYF

J: TRBJ2-5
V: TRBV12-5
size: many
D: TRBD1
DNA: TGTGCTAGTGGTATCGCAGGGGGAGAGACCCAGTACTTC
CDR3: CASGIAGGETQYF

J: TRBJ2-7
V: TRBV14
size: many
D: TRBD2
DNA: TGTGCCAGCAGCCAAGATATAGGCACACTAGCGGGGGCCGAGCAGTACTTC
CDR3: CASSQDIGTLAGAEQYF

J: TRBJ2-7
V: TRBV7-9
size: many
D: TRBD1
DNA: TGTGCCAGCAGCCCAGGTCGAAGACAGGGGTTAAACGAGCAGTACTTC
CDR3: CASSPGRRQGLNEQYF